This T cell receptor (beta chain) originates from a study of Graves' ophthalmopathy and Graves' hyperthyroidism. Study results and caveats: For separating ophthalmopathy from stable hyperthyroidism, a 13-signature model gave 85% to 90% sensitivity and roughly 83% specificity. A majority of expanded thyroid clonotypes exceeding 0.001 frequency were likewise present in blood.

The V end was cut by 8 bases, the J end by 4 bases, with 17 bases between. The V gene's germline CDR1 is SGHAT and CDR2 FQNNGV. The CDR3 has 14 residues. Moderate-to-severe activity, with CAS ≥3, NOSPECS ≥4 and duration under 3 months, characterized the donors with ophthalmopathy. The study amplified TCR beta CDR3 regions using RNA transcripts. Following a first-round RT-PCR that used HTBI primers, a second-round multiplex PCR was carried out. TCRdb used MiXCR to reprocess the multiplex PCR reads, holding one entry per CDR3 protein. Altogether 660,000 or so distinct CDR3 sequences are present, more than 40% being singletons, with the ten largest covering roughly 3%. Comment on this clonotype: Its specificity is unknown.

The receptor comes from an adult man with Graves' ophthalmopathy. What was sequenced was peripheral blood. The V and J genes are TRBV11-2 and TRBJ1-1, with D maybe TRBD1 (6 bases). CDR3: CASGLAEGGTEAFF. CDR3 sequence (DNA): TGTGCCAGCGGGTTAGCGGAGGGGGGCACTGAAGCTTTCTTT.